The rows below give T cell receptor beta chains drawn from one sample of a study of blood T cell repertoires in COVID-19. Clones were sequenced by immunoSEQ multiplex PCR, and TCRdb holds only the in-frame ones, with some missing. The data contain approximately 210,000 clones, roughly 92% of them singletons. The sample comprised peripheral blood. Receptors were obtained from a man aged 25 to 40 with COVID-19, enrolled during active disease. CDR3s include the opening cysteine and the closing phenylalanine or tryptophan. The order of the fields is V gene, J gene, clone size, D gene, CDR3 protein, CDR3 DNA. A D gene is named only where the DNA matches it firmly. The size field is filled for only some rows; it gives once, few, many or a size class.

TRBV5-1	TRBJ2-5	NA	NA	CASYYNPSALETQYF	TGCGCCAGCTATTATAATCCTAGCGCGCTGGAGACCCAGTACTTC
TRBV5-4	TRBJ1-6	NA	TRBD1	CASSLDRGNSPLHF	TGTGCCAGCAGCCTCGACAGGGGTAATTCACCCCTCCACTTT
TRBV6-1	TRBJ1-6	NA	NA	CASSEARMSPLHF	TGTGCCAGCAGTGAAGCGAGGATGTCACCCCTCCACTTT
TRBV5-1	TRBJ1-2	NA	NA	CASSLVPEANYGYTF	TGCGCCAGCAGCTTGGTGCCAGAAGCTAACTATGGCTACACCTTC
TRBV5-4	TRBJ2-1	once	TRBD1	CASSFGQGVNNEQFF	TGTGCCAGCAGCTTTGGGCAGGGGGTAAACAATGAGCAGTTCTTC
TRBV3-1/TRBV3-2	TRBJ1-6	NA	TRBD1	CASRRQGGSYNSPLHF	TGTGCCAGCAGAAGACAGGGCGGCTCCTATAATTCACCCCTCCACTTT
TRBV12-1	TRBJ2-7	once	NA	CASSSRQVSGLNEQYF	TGTGCCAGCAGCTCGCGACAGGTCTCAGGCCTAAACGAGCAGTACTTC
TRBV5-5	TRBJ2-2	few	TRBD2	CASSLSWRGAPGRNTGELFF	TGTGCCAGCAGCTTGTCTTGGCGGGGGGCACCGGGAAGAAACACCGGGGAGCTGTTTTTT
TRBV2	TRBJ1-1	NA	NA	CASWARMNTEAFF	TGTGCCAGCTGGGCGAGAATGAACACTGAAGCTTTCTTT
TRBV20-1	TRBJ1-2	once	TRBD1	CSAGTGNGYTF	TGCAGTGCGGGGACAGGGAATGGCTACACCTTC
TRBV18	TRBJ2-3	NA	TRBD2	CASSPASGGDTQYF	TGTGCCAGCTCACCGGCTAGCGGGGGAGATACGCAGTATTTT
TRBV5-6	TRBJ2-7	NA	TRBD2	CASSFGAGGSSYEQYF	TGTGCCAGCAGCTTCGGAGCGGGGGGAAGCTCCTACGAGCAGTACTTC
TRBV6-5	TRBJ1-1	NA	TRBD1	CASSPRGQRDEAFF	TGTGCCAGCAGCCCACGGGGACAGAGAGATGAAGCTTTCTTT
TRBV5-1	TRBJ1-2	NA	NA	CASSLMRDGPYGYTF	TGCGCCAGCAGCTTGATGCGGGACGGACCATATGGCTACACCTTC
TRBV14	TRBJ1-1	NA	NA	CASSQEGPSRTEAFF	TGTGCCAGCAGCCAAGAGGGCCCAAGTAGGACTGAAGCTTTCTTT
TRBV5-1	TRBJ2-7	once	TRBD1	CASSLDKDRTYEQYF	TGCGCCAGCAGCTTGGATAAGGACAGGACCTACGAGCAGTACTTC
TRBV6-5	TRBJ1-1	NA	NA	CASSYSAQGLSRAFF	TGTGCCAGCAGTTACTCTGCGCAGGGTTTAAGCCGGGCTTTCTTT
TRBV9	TRBJ2-7	NA	TRBD1	CASSVGPGTGGYEQYF	TGTGCCAGCAGCGTAGGTCCCGGGACAGGGGGGTACGAGCAGTACTTC
TRBV3-1/TRBV3-2	TRBJ2-1	once	NA	CASSQGRYNEQFF	TGTGCCAGCAGCCAGGGCAGGTACAATGAGCAGTTCTTC
TRBV4-1	TRBJ1-1	NA	TRBD1	CASSQGERGLNTEAFF	TGCGCCAGCAGCCAAGGCGAGAGGGGGCTGAACACTGAAGCTTTCTTT
TRBV7-9	TRBJ1-1	NA	NA	CASSLGFAGASGTEAFF	TGTGCCAGCAGCTTAGGGTTTGCGGGGGCGAGTGGCACTGAAGCTTTCTTT
TRBV18	TRBJ2-5	NA	NA	CASSPRFSGETQYF	TGTGCCAGCTCACCACGATTTTCGGGGGAGACCCAGTACTTC
TRBV12-5	TRBJ1-1	NA	NA	CASGFARNTEAFF	TGTGCTAGTGGTTTTGCGCGGAACACTGAAGCTTTCTTT
TRBV2	TRBJ2-5	NA	NA	CASLREIQETQYF	TGTGCCAGCCTTCGGGAAATCCAAGAGACCCAGTACTTC
TRBV7-2	TRBJ1-4	NA	NA	CASSLGGQINEKLFF	TGTGCCAGCAGCTTAGGTGGGCAGATCAATGAAAAACTGTTTTTT
TRBV25-1	TRBJ2-1	NA	TRBD1	CASSESDRVNNEQFF	TGTGCCAGCAGTGAATCAGACAGGGTTAACAATGAGCAGTTCTTC
TRBV3-1/TRBV3-2	TRBJ1-1	few	NA	CASSQGGNTEAFF	TGTGCCAGCAGCCAAGGAGGGAACACTGAAGCTTTCTTT
TRBV6-5	TRBJ2-1	NA	TRBD1	CASSYSGTGGYNEQFF	TGTGCCAGCAGTTACTCGGGGACAGGGGGATACAATGAGCAGTTCTTC
TRBV21-1	TRBJ1-2	NA	NA	CASSKFRAGYTF	TGTGCCAGCAGCAAATTCAGGGCAGGCTACACCTTC
TRBV7-3	TRBJ1-1	NA	TRBD1	CASSLGTGVVNTEAFF	TGTGCCAGCAGCTTAGGGACAGGGGTGGTGAACACTGAAGCTTTCTTT
TRBV6-5	TRBJ2-2	NA	TRBD1	CASSLQGVNTGELFF	TGTGCCAGCAGCCTACAGGGGGTGAACACCGGGGAGCTGTTTTTT
TRBV24-1	TRBJ2-3	NA	NA	CATTFRWAVVGDTQYF	TGTGCCACCACCTTCCGGTGGGCAGTAGTAGGAGATACGCAGTATTTT
TRBV7-9	TRBJ1-1	NA	TRBD1	CASSPSDRGGEAFF	TGTGCCAGCAGCCCATCGGACAGGGGGGGTGAAGCTTTCTTT
TRBV5-1	TRBJ1-1	NA	NA	CASLREGNTKAFF	TGCGCCAGTCTCAGGGAGGGGAACACTAAAGCTTTCTTT
TRBV19	TRBJ1-5	NA	NA	CASSIIGTSNQPQHF	TGTGCCAGTAGTATAATAGGGACTAGTAATCAACCCCAGCATTTT